This TCR beta chain comes out of a study of T-cell memory formation after mild COVID-19. The wider study: TCR clusters were mostly confined to one donor each.

The authors produced TCR alpha and TCR beta cDNA libraries with sample barcodes and UMIs by 5'RACE using constant-segment primers. TCRdb analysed the 5' RACE reads with MiXCR anew, one entry per CDR3 protein. The sample yields about 57,000 distinct CDR3 sequences, over 9% seen once. This clonotype was picked up a small number of times. This CDR3 region has 15 residues. CDR1 is PRHDT and CDR2 is FYEKMQ in the germline V gene (reference sequence). J gave up 7 bases and V 5 bases, and 7 bases lay outside the gene matches. This TCR was sampled from a man between 18 and 35 years old who had mild COVID-19 (a few samples of this study predate the infection). Cell type and time point are not known. The specimen sequenced was PBMCs or a T cell subset sorted from them (not recorded which). The chain uses TRBV13 and TRBJ1-6; 8 bases align to TRBD1. CDR3 DNA sequence: TGTGCCAGCAGCCCCTCAACAGGGGGAAATTCACCCCTCCACTTT. Amino acid sequence: CASSPSTGGNSPLHF.